This TCR beta chain was sequenced during a study of Ad26.COV2.S vaccination and SARS-CoV-2 variants. General study points: Post-vaccination breadth of spike-specific CD8+ and CD4+ T cell responses was reportedly substantial.

This CDR3 has 14 amino acids. V lost 6 bases to trimming and J lost 0 bases, with 9 bases between them. The germline V gene has CDR1 LNHDA and CDR2 SQIVND (reference sequence). Worth noting for this clone: Its target is not known.

Treatment noted: about 20 received Ad26.COV2.S at low or high dose, single or two shots; five or six received placebo; per-sample allocation not given. Samples came from day 63 after the first vaccine or placebo injection. TCRdb's table, derived via immunoSEQ multiplex PCR, lists solely in-frame clones and lacks some. The data show 380,000 or so clones, 85% to 90% seen once. The receptor's source is a person aged 18-65 years who received the Ad26.COV2.S COVID-19 vaccine or a placebo. The V gene is TRBV19, the J gene TRBJ2-1; D remains unclear. The sample here was peripheral blood, taken in a trial of Ad26.COV2.S vaccine versus placebo. CDR3 bases: TGTGCCAGTAGGATTTCAAGCTCCTACAATGAGCAGTTCTTC. Protein: CASRISSSYNEQFF.